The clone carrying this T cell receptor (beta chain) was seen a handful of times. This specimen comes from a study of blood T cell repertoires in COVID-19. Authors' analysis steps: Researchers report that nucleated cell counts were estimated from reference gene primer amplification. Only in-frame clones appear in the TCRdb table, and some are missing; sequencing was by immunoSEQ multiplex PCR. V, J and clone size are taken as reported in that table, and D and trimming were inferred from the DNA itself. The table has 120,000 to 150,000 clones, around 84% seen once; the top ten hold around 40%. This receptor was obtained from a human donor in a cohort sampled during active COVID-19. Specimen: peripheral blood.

The CDR3 protein is CSASGQTMNTEAFF. CDR3 bases: TGCAGTGCTAGTGGACAGACCATGAACACTGAAGCTTTCTTT. The gene calls are TRBV20-1 and TRBJ1-1; TRBD1 might be the D (6 bases). The CDR3 extends over 14 amino acids. The germline V and J ends were trimmed by 3 bases and 0 bases, with 11 bases remaining between them. Per germline, CDR1 DFQATT and CDR2 SNEGSKA (reference sequence).